The 29 T cell receptor beta chains below were found in one sample sequenced in a study of read filtering for tumor transcriptome and immune sequencing (dated by TCRdb to the early 2020s). TCRdb names Illumina HiSeq 4000 as the instrument used. The Immunoverse kit was used to build TCR libraries from approximately 410 ng RNA, with molecular barcoded adaptors covering alpha/delta and beta/gamma chains. TCRdb cleaned the public reads at Q25 with fastp, built clones with MiXCR and kept in-frame beta chains. Rows are combined by CDR3 protein, so each entry shows the most common genes and DNA. The table for this sample lists some 120,000 distinct CDR3 sequences; approximately 13% of them were counted only once. The top ten clonotypes cover more than 9.5% of the sample. The sample taken for sequencing was a population of CD138-negative cells sorted from bone marrow. The cell subset or site label corresponds to: bone marrow mononuclear cells depleted of CD138+ plasma/myeloma cells by negative magnetic selection. The receptors come from a donor at least 40 years old with multiple myeloma.

This clonotype has ten or more counts. This rearrangement joins TRBV19 to TRBJ2-2; 10 positions match TRBD2. J was trimmed by 3 bases and V by 7 bases; bases with no gene match: 5. The CDR3 loop spans 15 amino acids. Looked up from germline, CDR1 is LNHDA and CDR2 is SQIVND (reference sequence). The CDR3 nucleotides are TGTGCCAGTACTACTAGCGGGATTGACACCGGGGAGCTGTTTTTT. Its protein product is CASTTSGIDTGELFF.

As to this clonotype: This may stem from a read error, because a much larger clone lies one nucleotide away. The chain carries TRBV20-1 and TRBJ2-1; TRBD2 matches at 8 bases. CDR3 length equals 14 residues. Germline V gives CDR1 DFQATT, CDR2 SNEGSKA (reference sequence). The CDR3 bases are TGCAGTGCCCTCGCGCGCGGGAGGTACAATGGGCAGTTCTTC. This gives the protein CSALARGRYNGQFF.

This clonotype appeared many times. This chain links TRBV27 with TRBJ1-2, with 11 nucleotides matching TRBD1. This CDR3 comprises 14 residues. J was trimmed by 7 bases and V by 6 bases; bases with no gene match: 7. Germline CDR1 and CDR2: MNHEY and SMNVEV (reference sequence). The CDR3 sequence: CASSRGTGGLGYTF. The CDR3 DNA reads as TGTGCCAGCAGCCGAGGGACAGGGGGGCTTGGCTACACCTTC.

This clonotype was observed many times. This rearrangement joins TRBV23-1 to TRBJ2-7, with 11 bases aligning to TRBD2. TRBV23-1 falls under the ORF class, with uncertain function. The junction had 7 bases not matched to a gene; V was cut back by 6 bases and J by 6 bases. The CDR3 covers 14 residues. CDR3: CASSSTSGRGEQYF. The CDR3 coding sequence is TGCGCCAGCAGCTCCACTAGCGGGAGAGGCGAGCAGTACTTC.

This clonotype was picked up a small number of times. The V gene is TRBV20-1, the J gene TRBJ2-5, with 13 bases fitting TRBD2. Germline V gene sequence: CDR1 DFQATT, CDR2 SNEGSKA (reference sequence). Losses at the gene ends were 0 bases for V and 4 bases for J; bases not matched to a gene: 2. The CDR3 runs 15 residues. Here the CDR3 reads CSARDRTSGGETQYF. CDR3 in DNA: TGCAGTGCTAGAGATAGGACTAGCGGGGGAGAGACCCAGTACTTC.

This clonotype was seen many times. This chain uses TRBV7-9 with TRBJ2-5, with D unresolved. Trimming cost V 1 base and J 1 base, with 13 bases left between them. Germline V gene sequence: CDR1 SEHNR, CDR2 FQNEAQ (reference sequence). This CDR3 has 16 amino acids. CDR3 nucleotide sequence: TGTGCCAGCAGCTTAGGAGGAGTGGACCCCCAAGAGACCCAGTACTTC. It codes for CASSLGGVDPQETQYF.

The V call is TRBV20-1, the J call TRBJ2-3; TRBD2 matches 14 bases. The CDR3 extends over 17 amino acids. The trim removed 3 bases at V and 3 bases at J, leaving 8 bases unmatched. Germline V CDR1 and CDR2: DFQATT, SNEGSKA (reference sequence). For the CDR3, the DNA is TGCAGTGCTAGTAAGGGACTAGCGGGAGTTGGTACAGATACGCAGTATTTT. Translation: CSASKGLAGVGTDTQYF.

Details on this clonotype: One base away lies a much larger clone, so this may be a sequencing read error. V gene TRBV7-3 combines with J gene TRBJ2-1; 9 positions agree with TRBD2. The trim removed 3 bases at V and 7 bases at J, leaving 10 bases unmatched. This CDR3 comprises 16 residues. Germline V CDR1 and CDR2: SGHTA, FQGTGA. CDR3: CASSFNAGLAKNEQFF. The CDR3 DNA sequence: TGTGCCAGCAGCTTTAACGCCGGACTAGCGAAAAATGAGCAGTTCTTC.

Turning to this clonotype: Just one base apart from a much larger clone, this may be a read error. The CDR3 nucleotides read TGTGCCAGCAGCTTAGTTGCGGGAGAGCCGAGCACCGGGGAGCTGTTTTTT. As protein: CASSLVAGEPSTGELFF. This chain links TRBV7-2 with TRBJ2-2; 7 bases align to TRBD2. The CDR3 loop spans 17 amino acids. V lost 1 base to trimming and J lost 4 bases; unmatched junction nucleotides: 9. Germline V gene sequence: CDR1 SGHTA, CDR2 FQGNSA.

In its sample, this clonotype was seen many times. The chain uses TRBV6-1 and TRBJ2-3, with D tentatively TRBD1 (6 bases). The ends were cut back, 8 bases at V and 1 base at J, with 13 bases in the middle. This CDR3 has 14 amino acids. Germline V lookup: CDR1 MNHNS, CDR2 SASEGT. This CDR3 reads CASGAGVRTDTQYF. The CDR3 coding sequence is TGTGCCAGCGGTGCAGGGGTTCGCACAGATACGCAGTATTTT.

This clonotype has a handful of counts. The rearrangement links TRBV3-1 to TRBJ2-5; the D is unclear. Germline CDR1 LGHDT, CDR2 YNNKEL (reference sequence). The V end lost 1 base, the J end lost 5 bases, and 14 bases lay between the germline ends. This CDR3 contains 15 residues. In DNA, the CDR3 is TGTGCCAGCAGCCAAGGTCTGGCGATCCGGGAGACCCAGTACTTC. Protein: CASSQGLAIRETQYF.

The chain couples TRBV5-4 to TRBJ2-5, with a possible D match to TRBD2 (5 bases). From germline, CDR1 is SGHNT and CDR2 YYREEE (reference sequence). Trimming shortened V by 2 bases and J by 4 bases, and 9 bases separated the two germline ends. The CDR3 is 13 residues long. In nucleotides, the CDR3 is TGTGCCAGCAGCTTTTTCCGGGGAGAGACCCAGTACTTC. Its protein product is CASSFFRGETQYF.

This clonotype has a count of ten or more. This chain connects TRBV12-3 or TRBV12-4 to TRBJ2-5; 8 nucleotides match TRBD1. The trim removed 6 bases at V and 3 bases at J, leaving 9 bases unmatched. The CDR3 is made up of 15 amino acids. The chain's CDR3 is CASRTGQGPKETQYF. DNA for the CDR3: TGTGCCAGCAGGACTGGACAGGGACCAAAAGAGACCCAGTACTTC.

To note about this clonotype: A read error may explain this, as a much larger clone is one base away. This chain connects TRBV20-1 to TRBJ2-3; D remains ambiguous. Germline V lookup: CDR1 DFQATT, CDR2 SNEGSKA (reference sequence). The CDR3 loop spans 13 amino acids. The ends were cut back, 0 bases at V and 4 bases at J, with 8 bases in the middle. The CDR3, as DNA: TGCAGTGCTAGAGATTCGAGCGCAGATACGCAGTATTTT. Its protein product is CSARDSSADTQYF.

The gene calls are TRBV3-1 and TRBJ2-4; tentative D call: TRBD2 (5 bases). Per the germline V gene, CDR1 is LGHDT and CDR2 is YNNKEL (reference sequence). Trimming took off 2 bases at V and 6 bases at J, with 8 bases between the two ends. CDR3 length equals 13 residues. CDR3: CASSQRETNIQYF. The CDR3 DNA reads TGTGCCAGCAGCCAAAGGGAGACAAACATTCAGTACTTC.

A word on this clonotype: This may stem from a read error, because a much larger clone lies one nucleotide away. The chain couples TRBV11-2 to TRBJ2-5, with D tentatively TRBD2 (7 bases). In germline, CDR1 is SGHAT, CDR2 FQNNGV. The CDR3 is made up of 15 amino acids. CDR3 residues: CAGSLRGGIQETQYF. CDR3 DNA: TGTGCCGGCAGCTTAAGGGGGGGGATCCAAGAGACCCAGTACTTC.

This clonotype was observed many times. The chain employs TRBV11-2 and TRBJ2-5; no reliable D call. The germline gives CDR1 SGHAT, CDR2 FQNNGV. This CDR3 comprises 15 residues. V lost 6 bases and J 2 bases, leaving 16 bases between the germline ends. CDR3 sequence reads: CASRRDSHHQETQYF. The CDR3 bases are TGTGCCAGCAGGCGAGATAGCCATCATCAAGAGACCCAGTACTTC.

This clonotype was observed at least ten times. The chain joins TRBV2 to TRBJ1-1, with no clear D. Germline CDR1 reads SNHLY; CDR2 reads FYNNEI. The CDR3 is 14 residues long. Trimming stripped 0 bases from V and 2 bases from J, with 7 bases between. The CDR3 loop reads CASSEASDNTEAFF. The CDR3 DNA follows: TGTGCCAGCAGTGAAGCCAGCGATAACACTGAAGCTTTCTTT.

In its sample, this clonotype was seen many times. J is TRBJ2-3 and V is TRBV7-2, with 8 bases fitting TRBD1. Germline V gene data show CDR1 as SGHTA and CDR2 as FQGNSA. The CDR3 contains 16 residues. The J segment lost 2 bases and the V segment lost 5 bases, leaving 9 bases of the junction unmatched. The CDR3 DNA reads TGTGCCAGCAGCACTGGACAGGGCATAGCCACAGATACGCAGTATTTT. This sequence encodes CASSTGQGIATDTQYF.

The CDR3 reads CASRGGLTSWGETQYF. The DNA for the CDR3 is TGTGCCAGCAGAGGGGGGCTGACTAGCTGGGGAGAGACCCAGTACTTC. The rearrangement uses TRBV12-3 or TRBV12-4 and TRBJ2-5, with a possible D match to TRBD2 (7 bases). The length of the CDR3 is 16 residues. The V and J ends lost 6 bases and 4 bases respectively, with 21 bases between them.

This clonotype was recorded many times. The CDR3 sequence: CATRLDGYNEQFF. CDR3 in DNA: TGTGCCACCCGTCTTGACGGTTACAATGAGCAGTTCTTC. This chain links TRBV15 with TRBJ2-1; the D is unclear. This CDR3 comprises 13 residues. Germline V gene lookup returns CDR1 LNHNV and CDR2 YYDKDF (reference sequence). Deletions cut 8 bases from V and 4 bases from J, with 12 bases between.

Points on this clonotype: This CDR3 is missing its conserved last phenylalanine or tryptophan, likely due to a read error. J is TRBJ2-7 and V is TRBV20-1; TRBD1 might be the D (6 bases). V was trimmed by 6 bases and J by 4 bases, leaving 16 bases between them. This CDR3 is built from 13 residues. Germline CDR1 is DFQATT and CDR2 is SNEGSKA (reference sequence). This CDR3 reads CSASIDRTYEQYS. CDR3 nucleotides: TGCAGTGCATCAATTGACAGGACTTACGAGCAGTACTCC.

This clonotype was seen at least ten times. The rearrangement joins TRBV5-1 to TRBJ2-3; D remains ambiguous. The germline V and J ends were trimmed by 1 base and 0 bases, with 12 bases remaining between them. The CDR3 totals 16 residues. Germline loops: CDR1 SGHRS, CDR2 YFSETQ. The CDR3 coding sequence is TGCGCCAGCAGCTTGAGGAAAGGACCTAGCACAGATACGCAGTATTTT. Encoded protein: CASSLRKGPSTDTQYF.

This clonotype was found many times. The chain has TRBV11-2 and TRBJ2-1; 11 bases match TRBD2. The CDR3 is 16 amino acids. Germline CDR1 and CDR2: SGHAT and FQNNGV. V gave up 0 bases and J gave up 7 bases; unmatched junction bases: 5. In nucleotides, the CDR3 is TGTGCCAGCAGCTTAGATCTTCCTAGCGGGAGGAATGAGCAGTTCTTC. This gives the protein CASSLDLPSGRNEQFF.

A remark on this clonotype: An end of the junction does not agree with germline; a read error may underlie this. The genes are TRBV28 and TRBJ2-5; 10 positions agree with TRBD1. CDR3 length equals 14 residues. From germline, CDR1 is MDHEN and CDR2 SYDVKM. The CDR3 region has the DNA TGTGCCAGCAGTCTGGGGACAGGGGAAGAGACCCAGTGCTTC. Its translation is CASSLGTGEETQCF. The full variable domain, its missing parts supplied by reference TRBV28 and TRBJ2-5, is DVKVTQSSRYLVKRTGEKVFLECVQDMDHENMFWYRQDPGLGLRLIYFSYDVKMKEKGDIPEGYSVSREKKERFSLILESASTNQTSMYLCASSLGTGEETQCFGPGTRLLVL.

This clonotype was detected many times. The chain employs TRBV5-1 and TRBJ2-1, with D hard to call. CDR3 size: 12 residues. Germline CDR1 SGHRS, CDR2 YFSETQ. The V end was cut by 1 base, the J end by 8 bases, with 7 bases between. CDR3 protein: CASSLLSDEQFF. CDR3 bases: TGCGCCAGCAGCTTGTTGTCGGATGAGCAGTTCTTC.

This clonotype turned up a few times. With a much larger clone just one base away, this may be a read error. This sequence joins TRBV7-2 and TRBJ2-1; 11 positions match TRBD2. Germline-derived CDR1 and CDR2 are SGHTA and FQGNSA. This CDR3 has 18 amino acids. CDR3 amino acids: CASSSLGRTSGSYNEQSF. As DNA, the CDR3 is TGTGCCAGCAGCTCCTTAGGCCGAACTAGCGGGAGTTACAATGAGCAGTCCTTC.

This clonotype has at least ten counts. The genes are TRBV7-9 and TRBJ2-1; 7 bases line up with TRBD2. The CDR3 runs 16 residues. CDR1 and CDR2 (germline): SEHNR, FQNEAQ (reference sequence). The V and J ends lost 1 base and 0 bases, in that order; junction bases with no gene match: 3. CDR3 DNA sequence: TGTGCCAGCAGCTTAGGCGGGAGCCCCTCCTACAATGAGCAGTTCTTC. Its translation: CASSLGGSPSYNEQFF.

This clonotype was seen more than once but under ten times. This may be a read error: a much more frequent sequence differs by one nucleotide. DNA for the CDR3: TGTGCCAGCAGCGTAGTAGGTCAAGGGGGCACTGAAGCTGTCTTT. This gives the protein CASSVVGQGGTEAVF. The chain carries TRBV9 and TRBJ1-1, with 7 positions matching TRBD1. CDR3 length: 15 residues. Germline V gene lookup returns CDR1 SGDLS and CDR2 YYNGEE.